Sequencing of this T cell receptor beta chain was carried out in a study of T cells after yellow fever vaccination. Conversion of TCR transcripts into cDNA relied on 5'RACE template switching, which added a universal primer site and UMIs. TCRdb reprocessed the 5' RACE reads via MiXCR and lists one record per CDR3 protein. Altogether around 320,000 distinct CDR3 sequences are present, about 4.5% being singletons, with the ten largest covering around 19%. Regarding the study as a whole: Sorted repertoires could include abundant contaminating clonotypes from bulk cells. Post-booster samples contained most primary-vaccination clones (around 95% CD4, around 89% CD8).

This clonotype was detected many times. Its antigen is as yet unknown. The J segment lost 8 bases and the V segment lost 6 bases, leaving 5 bases of the junction unmatched. This CDR3 region has 13 residues. CDR1 is SGHTA, CDR2 FQGNSA, per germline. The sequenced sample was PBMCs, obtained 15 days after the yellow fever booster vaccination. This clonotype was sampled from a man aged 18-30 years who received the YFV17D yellow fever vaccine. The chain combines TRBV7-2 with TRBJ2-1; TRBD1 matches at 9 bases. In DNA, the CDR3 is TGTGCCAGCAGGAGGACAGGGGACGATGAGCAGTTCTTC. This sequence encodes CASRRTGDDEQFF.